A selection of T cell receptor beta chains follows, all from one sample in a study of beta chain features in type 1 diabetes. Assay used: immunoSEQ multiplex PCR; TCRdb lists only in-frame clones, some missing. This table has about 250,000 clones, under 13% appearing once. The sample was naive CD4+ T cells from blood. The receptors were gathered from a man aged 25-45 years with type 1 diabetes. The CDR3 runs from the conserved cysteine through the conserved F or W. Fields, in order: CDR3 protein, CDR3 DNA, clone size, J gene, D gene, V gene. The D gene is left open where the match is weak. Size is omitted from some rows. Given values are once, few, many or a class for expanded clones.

CASSSPGEETQYF	TGCGCCAGCAGCTCCCCCGGGGAAGAGACCCAGTACTTC	.	TRBJ2-5	.	TRBV5-1
CASSQDQGGYYGYTF	TGTGCCAGCAGCCAAGATCAGGGCGGCTACTATGGCTACACCTTC	few	TRBJ1-2	.	TRBV4-2
CASSLESTGEQYF	TGTGCCAGCAGCTTGGAGTCTACGGGGGAGCAGTACTTC	.	TRBJ2-7	.	TRBV7-2
CASSSVLALQGSGEQYF	TGTGCCAGCAGCTCCGTGCTCGCCCTTCAGGGTTCGGGTGAGCAGTACTTC	few	TRBJ2-7	.	TRBV7-2
CASRGQLSGANVLTF	TGTGCCAGCAGGGGACAGCTCTCTGGGGCCAACGTCCTGACTTTC	.	TRBJ2-6	TRBD1	TRBV6-5
CASIGLASGEEQFF	TGTGCCAGCATCGGACTAGCCTCCGGGGAGGAGCAGTTCTTC	.	TRBJ2-1	TRBD2	TRBV7-8
CASSQGDGDIQYF	TGTGCCAGCAGCCAAGGTGACGGGGACATTCAGTACTTC	.	TRBJ2-4	.	TRBV4-2
CSEIRGTGANVLTF	TGCAGCGAGATCAGGGGAACTGGGGCCAACGTCCTGACTTTC	few	TRBJ2-6	.	TRBV29-1
CASTWDSNYGYTF	TGTGCCAGTACCTGGGACAGTAACTATGGCTACACCTTC	.	TRBJ1-2	TRBD1	TRBV19
CASRQPGHPLATDTQYF	TGTGCCAGTAGACAACCGGGACACCCCCTCGCCACAGATACGCAGTATTTT	.	TRBJ2-3	.	TRBV19
CASSPSWVGVSYEQYF	TGCGCCAGCAGCCCGAGTTGGGTAGGGGTCTCCTACGAGCAGTACTTC	.	TRBJ2-7	.	TRBV4-3